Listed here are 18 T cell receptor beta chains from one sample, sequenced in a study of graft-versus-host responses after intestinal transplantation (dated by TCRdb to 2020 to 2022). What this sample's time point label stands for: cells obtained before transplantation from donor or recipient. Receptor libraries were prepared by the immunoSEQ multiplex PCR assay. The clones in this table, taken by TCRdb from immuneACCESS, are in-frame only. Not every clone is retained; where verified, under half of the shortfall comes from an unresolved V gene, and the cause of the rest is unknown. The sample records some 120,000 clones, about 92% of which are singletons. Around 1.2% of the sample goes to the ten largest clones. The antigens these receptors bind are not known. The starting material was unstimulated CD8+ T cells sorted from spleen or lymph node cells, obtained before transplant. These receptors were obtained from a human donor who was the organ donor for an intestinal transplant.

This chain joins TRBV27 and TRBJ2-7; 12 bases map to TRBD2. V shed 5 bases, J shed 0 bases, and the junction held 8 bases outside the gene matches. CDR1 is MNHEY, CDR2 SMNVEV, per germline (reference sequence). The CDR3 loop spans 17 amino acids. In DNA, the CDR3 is TGTGCCAGCAGTCTTACCTGGACTAGCGGGAACTCCTACGAGCAGTACTTC. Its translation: CASSLTWTSGNSYEQYF.

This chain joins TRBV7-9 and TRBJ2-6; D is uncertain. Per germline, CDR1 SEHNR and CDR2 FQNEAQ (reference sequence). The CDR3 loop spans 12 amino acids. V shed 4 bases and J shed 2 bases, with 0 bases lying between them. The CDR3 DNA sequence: TGTGCCAGCAGCTCTGGGGCCAACGTCCTGACTTTC. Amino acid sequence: CASSSGANVLTF.

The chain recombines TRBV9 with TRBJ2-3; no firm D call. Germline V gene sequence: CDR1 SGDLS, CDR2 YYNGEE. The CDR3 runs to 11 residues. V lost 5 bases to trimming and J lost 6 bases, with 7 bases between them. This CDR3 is CASSEGDTQYF. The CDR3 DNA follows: TGTGCCAGCAGTGAAGGGGATACGCAGTATTTT.

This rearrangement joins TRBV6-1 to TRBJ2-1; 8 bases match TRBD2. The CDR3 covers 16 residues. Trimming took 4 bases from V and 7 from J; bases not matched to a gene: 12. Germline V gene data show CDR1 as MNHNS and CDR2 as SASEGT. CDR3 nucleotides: TGTGCCAGCAGTGCCCATCAGCGGGAGTTTATAAATGAGCAGTTCTTC. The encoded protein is CASSAHQREFINEQFF.

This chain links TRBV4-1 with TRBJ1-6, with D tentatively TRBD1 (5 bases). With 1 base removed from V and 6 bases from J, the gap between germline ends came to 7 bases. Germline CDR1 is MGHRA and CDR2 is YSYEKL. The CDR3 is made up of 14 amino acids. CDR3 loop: CASSQGGTNSPLHF. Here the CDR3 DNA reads TGCGCCAGCAGCCAAGGCGGGACTAATTCACCCCTCCACTTT.

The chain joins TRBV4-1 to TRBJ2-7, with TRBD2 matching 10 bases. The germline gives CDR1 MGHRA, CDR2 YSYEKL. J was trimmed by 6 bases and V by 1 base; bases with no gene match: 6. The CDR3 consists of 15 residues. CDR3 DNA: TGCGCCAGCAGCCAAGTTCTAGCGGGAGAGGGCGAGCAGTACTTC. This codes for CASSQVLAGEGEQYF.

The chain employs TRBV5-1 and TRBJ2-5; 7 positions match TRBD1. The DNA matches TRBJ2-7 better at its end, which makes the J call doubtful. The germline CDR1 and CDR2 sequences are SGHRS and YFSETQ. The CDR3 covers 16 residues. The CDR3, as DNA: TGCGCCAGCAGCTTGGGCGACAGGGAAGTGTCCTACGAGCAGTACTTC. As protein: CASSLGDREVSYEQYF.

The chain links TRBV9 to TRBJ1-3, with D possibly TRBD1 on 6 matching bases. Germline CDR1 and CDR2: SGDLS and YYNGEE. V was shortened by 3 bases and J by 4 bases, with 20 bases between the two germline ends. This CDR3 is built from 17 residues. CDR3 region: CASSESQGILSGNTIYF. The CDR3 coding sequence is TGTGCCAGCAGCGAGTCACAGGGAATCTTGTCCGGAAACACCATATATTTT.

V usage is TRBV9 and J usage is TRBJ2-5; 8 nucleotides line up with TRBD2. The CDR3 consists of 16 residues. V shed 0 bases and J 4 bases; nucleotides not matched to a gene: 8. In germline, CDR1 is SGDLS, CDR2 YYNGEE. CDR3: CASSVVGSGMLETQYF. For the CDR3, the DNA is TGTGCCAGCAGCGTAGTGGGTAGCGGGATGTTAGAGACCCAGTACTTC.

CDR3 DNA sequence: TGTGCCAGCAGCTCGGACTCCCGCCGGGATGAGCAGTTCTTC. Encoded protein: CASSSDSRRDEQFF. The V call is TRBV11-2, the J call TRBJ2-1; tentatively, D is TRBD2 (5 bases). CDR1 is SGHAT, CDR2 FQNNGV, per germline. V lost 4 bases to trimming and J lost 8 bases, with 15 bases between them. The CDR3 extends over 14 amino acids.

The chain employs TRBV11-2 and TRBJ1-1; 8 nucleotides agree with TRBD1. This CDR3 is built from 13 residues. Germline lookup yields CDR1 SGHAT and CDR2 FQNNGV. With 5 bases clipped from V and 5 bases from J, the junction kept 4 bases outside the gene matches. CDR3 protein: CASSAYRGTEAFF. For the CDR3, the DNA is TGTGCCAGCAGCGCGTACAGGGGGACTGAAGCTTTCTTT.

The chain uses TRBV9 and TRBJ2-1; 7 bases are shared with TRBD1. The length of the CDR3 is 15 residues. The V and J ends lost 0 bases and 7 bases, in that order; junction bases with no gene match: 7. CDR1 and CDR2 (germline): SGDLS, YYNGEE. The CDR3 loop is CASSVDHRGGNEQFF. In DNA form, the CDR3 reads TGTGCCAGCAGCGTAGACCACAGGGGCGGGAATGAGCAGTTCTTC.

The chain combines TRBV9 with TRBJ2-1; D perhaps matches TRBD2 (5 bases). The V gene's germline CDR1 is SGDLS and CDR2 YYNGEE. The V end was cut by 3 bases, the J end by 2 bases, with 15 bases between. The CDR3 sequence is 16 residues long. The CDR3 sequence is CASSAVGLATYNEQFF. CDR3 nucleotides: TGTGCCAGCAGCGCCGTCGGACTCGCGACCTACAATGAGCAGTTCTTC.

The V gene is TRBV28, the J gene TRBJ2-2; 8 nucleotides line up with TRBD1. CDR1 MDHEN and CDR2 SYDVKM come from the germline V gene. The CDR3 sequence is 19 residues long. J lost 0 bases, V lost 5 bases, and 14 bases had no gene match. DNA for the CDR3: TGTGCCAGCAGTCCTATACCCGGGACAGGAGCCACGAACACCGGGGAGCTGTTTTTT. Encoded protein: CASSPIPGTGATNTGELFF.

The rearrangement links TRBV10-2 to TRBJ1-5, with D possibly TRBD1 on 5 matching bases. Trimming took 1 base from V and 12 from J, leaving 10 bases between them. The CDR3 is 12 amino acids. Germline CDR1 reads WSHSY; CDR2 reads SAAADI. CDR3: CASSEWDLIQHF. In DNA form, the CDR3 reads TGCGCCAGCAGTGAGTGGGACCTCATCCAGCATTTT.

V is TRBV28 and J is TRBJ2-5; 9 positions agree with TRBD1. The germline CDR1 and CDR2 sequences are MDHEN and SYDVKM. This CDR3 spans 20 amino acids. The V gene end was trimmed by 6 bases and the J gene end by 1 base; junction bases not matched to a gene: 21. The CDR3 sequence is CASSPPGVQGARGFQETQYF. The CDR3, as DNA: TGTGCCAGCAGCCCCCCCGGCGTACAGGGGGCTCGGGGCTTCCAAGAGACCCAGTACTTC.

For the CDR3, the DNA is TGTGCCAGCAGCCCAGGGACAGGCAATCAGCCCCAGCATTTT. It translates to CASSPGTGNQPQHF. This chain links TRBV5-4 with TRBJ1-5, with 7 nucleotides matching TRBD1. This CDR3 spans 14 amino acids. CDR1 is SGHNT and CDR2 is YYREEE in the germline V gene (reference sequence). J lost 2 bases, V lost 4 bases, and 3 bases had no gene match. Full variable domain (rest looked up from reference TRBV5-4 and TRBJ1-5): ETGVTQSPTHLIKTRGQQVTLRCSSQSGHNTVSWYQQALGQGPQFIFQYYREEENGRGNFPPRFSGLQFPNYSSELNVNALELDDSALYLCASSPGTGNQPQHFGDGTRLSIL.

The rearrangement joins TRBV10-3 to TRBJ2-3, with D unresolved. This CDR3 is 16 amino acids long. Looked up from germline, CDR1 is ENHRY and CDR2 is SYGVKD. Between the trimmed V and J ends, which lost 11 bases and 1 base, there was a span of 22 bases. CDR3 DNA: TGTGCCGTCCGAAAAGCTTGGTCCCTAGGCACAGATACGCAGTATTTT. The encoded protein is CAVRKAWSLGTDTQYF.